This TCR beta chain came from a study of CD8+ T cells in alopecia areata. Study information: Tofacitinib administration to treated patients was oral, at 5 to 10 mg twice daily. Tofacitinib therapy lasting 6 to 18 months was followed by 6 months off drug. Study outcomes and limitations: For patients receiving tofacitinib, scalp clonality and expanded CD8+ clones among the top 100 significantly decreased.

The V gene end was trimmed by 3 bases and the J gene end by 4 bases; junction bases not matched to a gene: 5. This CDR3 has 15 amino acids. Per germline, CDR1 SGDLS and CDR2 YYNGEE. Treatment reported: oral pan-JAK inhibitor, 5-10 mg twice daily. In each case, RNA was isolated and then reverse transcribed into cDNA as the sequencing template. The repertoire was sequenced with immunoSEQ multiplex PCR; TCRdb's copy has only in-frame clones and lacks some. This sample yields about 220,000 clones, of which under 75% are seen a single time; roughly 1.5% belongs to the top ten. Comment on this clone: Its cognate antigen is unknown.

The receptor's source is a human donor with alopecia areata. The chain has TRBV9 and TRBJ1-4, with 8 bases that match TRBD1. Sequenced material: CD4+ T cells sorted from blood, taken at week 4, from a patient treated with tofacitinib. CDR3 amino acids: CASSEQTGDNEKLFF. The CDR3 bases are TGTGCCAGCAGCGAACAGACAGGGGATAATGAAAAACTGTTTTTT. Full variable domain (remainder filled in from reference TRBV9 and TRBJ1-4): DSGVTQTPKHLITATGQRVTLRCSPRSGDLSVYWYQQSLDQGLQFLIQYYNGEERAKGNILERFSAQQFPDLHSELNLSSLELGDSALYFCASSEQTGDNEKLFFGSGTQLSVL.